Listed below are T cell receptor beta chains from one sample, sequenced in a study of shared T cell receptors in the human thymus. Libraries were prepared by immunoSEQ multiplex PCR; TCRdb keeps only in-frame clonotypes and omits some of them. This sample carries some 400,000 clones, just under 95% of them seen once, and the ten largest clones take approximately 0.02%. Sequences were obtained from thymocytes. All receptors come from a human donor. Each CDR3 is given with its conserved first and last residue. D genes are given only for firm matches. The size field is filled for only some rows; it gives once, few, many or a size class.

D gene: .
clone size: .
J gene: TRBJ2-2
V gene: TRBV7-4
CDR3 protein: CASSPGPNTGELFF
CDR3 DNA: TGTGCCAGCAGCCCGGGCCCGAACACCGGGGAGCTGTTTTTT

D gene: TRBD2
clone size: .
J gene: TRBJ2-3
V gene: TRBV30
CDR3 protein: CAWSVHGTNGTDTQYF
CDR3 DNA: TGTGCCTGGAGTGTACATGGGACTAACGGCACAGATACGCAGTATTTT

D gene: TRBD2
clone size: .
J gene: TRBJ2-7
V gene: TRBV27
CDR3 protein: CASSLGRDNSYEQYF
CDR3 DNA: TGTGCCAGCAGTTTGGGGAGGGATAACTCCTACGAGCAGTACTTC

D gene: .
clone size: .
J gene: TRBJ2-1
V gene: TRBV7-9
CDR3 protein: CASSATSYNEQFF
CDR3 DNA: TGTGCCAGCAGCGCAACGTCCTACAATGAGCAGTTCTTC

D gene: .
clone size: .
J gene: TRBJ1-2
V gene: TRBV6-6
CDR3 protein: CASSSGWGYTF
CDR3 DNA: TGTGCCAGCTCTTCTGGGTGGGGCTACACCTTC

D gene: TRBD2
clone size: .
J gene: TRBJ2-2
V gene: TRBV27
CDR3 protein: CASSPKGTSGKVGELFF
CDR3 DNA: TGTGCCAGCAGTCCGAAAGGGACTAGCGGGAAAGTCGGGGAGCTGTTTTTT

D gene: .
clone size: .
J gene: TRBJ1-2
V gene: TRBV30
CDR3 protein: CAWMGSRDGGYTF
CDR3 DNA: TGTGCCTGGATGGGGTCCCGTGACGGTGGCTACACCTTC

D gene: .
clone size: .
J gene: TRBJ1-3
V gene: TRBV2
CDR3 protein: CASSRTVSGNTIYF
CDR3 DNA: TGTGCCAGCAGTAGGACAGTCTCTGGAAACACCATATATTTT

D gene: .
clone size: .
J gene: TRBJ2-7
V gene: TRBV29-1
CDR3 protein: CSVAVTYEQYF
CDR3 DNA: TGCAGCGTTGCGGTTACCTACGAGCAGTACTTC

D gene: TRBD1
clone size: .
J gene: TRBJ1-3
V gene: TRBV4-2
CDR3 protein: CASSRRQGHSGNTIYF
CDR3 DNA: TGTGCCAGCAGCCGTCGACAGGGCCACTCTGGAAACACCATATATTTT

D gene: TRBD2
clone size: .
J gene: TRBJ2-3
V gene: TRBV14
CDR3 protein: CASSQESKAGVGLGTDTQYF
CDR3 DNA: TGTGCCAGCAGCCAAGAATCGAAGGCGGGAGTAGGGTTAGGCACAGATACGCAGTATTTT

D gene: .
clone size: .
J gene: TRBJ1-4
V gene: TRBV2
CDR3 protein: CASRPGRGVIEKLFF
CDR3 DNA: TGTGCCAGCAGACCGGGTCGGGGGGTGATTGAAAAACTGTTTTTT

D gene: .
clone size: .
J gene: TRBJ2-1
V gene: TRBV30
CDR3 protein: CAWRGGRESDEQFF
CDR3 DNA: TGTGCCTGGAGAGGGGGGCGGGAGTCGGATGAGCAGTTCTTC

D gene: TRBD1
clone size: once
J gene: TRBJ2-2
V gene: TRBV7-2
CDR3 protein: CASSWDRGDTGELFF
CDR3 DNA: TGTGCCAGCAGCTGGGACAGGGGGGACACCGGGGAGCTGTTTTTT

D gene: .
clone size: .
J gene: TRBJ1-5
V gene: TRBV4-3
CDR3 protein: CASSQDQVPARQPQHF
CDR3 DNA: TGCGCCAGCAGCCAAGATCAGGTGCCAGCCCGGCAGCCCCAGCATTTT

D gene: TRBD1
clone size: .
J gene: TRBJ1-2
V gene: TRBV6-1
CDR3 protein: CASSEALRRDRGYGYTF
CDR3 DNA: TGTGCCAGCAGTGAAGCGCTTCGGCGGGACAGGGGCTATGGCTACACCTTC

D gene: .
clone size: .
J gene: TRBJ2-7
V gene: TRBV30
CDR3 protein: CAWSPPWTGRSSYEQYF
CDR3 DNA: TGTGCCTGGAGTCCCCCTTGGACGGGAAGAAGCTCCTACGAGCAGTACTTC

D gene: TRBD2
clone size: .
J gene: TRBJ2-7
V gene: TRBV4-3
CDR3 protein: CASSQGREAYEQYF
CDR3 DNA: TGCGCCAGCAGCCAAGGGCGGGAGGCCTACGAGCAGTACTTC

D gene: TRBD2
clone size: .
J gene: TRBJ2-1
V gene: TRBV10-2
CDR3 protein: CASSESTPSGRKREQFF
CDR3 DNA: TGCGCCAGCAGTGAGTCGACCCCTAGCGGGAGAAAGCGGGAGCAGTTCTTC

D gene: .
clone size: .
J gene: TRBJ1-1
V gene: TRBV19
CDR3 protein: CASKAGGEGTEAFF
CDR3 DNA: TGTGCCAGCAAAGCGGGGGGGGAAGGCACTGAAGCTTTCTTT

D gene: .
clone size: .
J gene: TRBJ1-2
V gene: TRBV10-1
CDR3 protein: CASSDRDLGYGYTF
CDR3 DNA: TGCGCCAGCAGTGACAGGGACCTTGGCTATGGCTACACCTTC

D gene: .
clone size: .
J gene: TRBJ2-1
V gene: TRBV28
CDR3 protein: CASSLGDPRGNEQFF
CDR3 DNA: TGTGCCAGTAGTTTAGGAGACCCCCGGGGCAATGAGCAGTTCTTC

D gene: TRBD1
clone size: .
J gene: TRBJ2-2
V gene: TRBV5-5
CDR3 protein: CASSNRTGNTGELFF
CDR3 DNA: TGTGCCAGCAGCAACCGGACAGGGAACACCGGGGAGCTGTTTTTT

D gene: .
clone size: .
J gene: TRBJ2-4
V gene: TRBV7-6
CDR3 protein: CASSPLSGKAKNIQYF
CDR3 DNA: TGTGCCAGCAGCCCTCTTAGCGGCAAAGCCAAAAACATTCAGTACTTC

D gene: .
clone size: .
J gene: TRBJ1-2
V gene: TRBV10-3
CDR3 protein: CAIKFCNQGQGHGYTF
CDR3 DNA: TGTGCCATCAAATTTTGTAACCAGGGTCAGGGGCATGGCTACACCTTC

D gene: .
clone size: .
J gene: TRBJ2-7
V gene: TRBV11-2
CDR3 protein: CASSLHRPRVLYEQYF
CDR3 DNA: TGTGCCAGCAGCCTGCACCGGCCGAGAGTACTCTACGAGCAGTACTTC

D gene: .
clone size: .
J gene: TRBJ2-1
V gene: TRBV11-2
CDR3 protein: CASSLENSLNEQFF
CDR3 DNA: TGTGCCAGCAGCTTGGAGAACAGCCTCAATGAGCAGTTCTTC

D gene: TRBD1
clone size: .
J gene: TRBJ1-5
V gene: TRBV5-8
CDR3 protein: CASSSDRGGNQPQHF
CDR3 DNA: TGTGCCAGCAGTTCCGACAGGGGCGGCAATCAGCCCCAGCATTTT

D gene: TRBD1
clone size: .
J gene: TRBJ2-7
V gene: TRBV4-3
CDR3 protein: CASSQRDSYEQYF
CDR3 DNA: TGCGCCAGCAGCCAAAGGGACAGCTACGAGCAGTACTTC

D gene: .
clone size: .
J gene: TRBJ2-5
V gene: TRBV28
CDR3 protein: CASSHPGLQETQYF
CDR3 DNA: TGTGCCAGCAGCCATCCGGGGTTACAAGAGACCCAGTACTTC

D gene: TRBD2
clone size: .
J gene: TRBJ2-7
V gene: TRBV10-3
CDR3 protein: CAISEGRLAGSYEQYF
CDR3 DNA: TGTGCCATCAGCGAGGGGAGATTAGCGGGCTCCTACGAGCAGTACTTC

D gene: .
clone size: .
J gene: TRBJ1-5
V gene: TRBV27
CDR3 protein: CASSLQGWGQPQHF
CDR3 DNA: TGTGCCAGCAGCCTTCAGGGCTGGGGTCAGCCCCAGCATTTT

D gene: .
clone size: .
J gene: TRBJ2-3
V gene: TRBV7-5
CDR3 protein: CARSLSQRDSTDTQYF
CDR3 DNA: TGTGCCAGAAGCTTATCTCAACGGGACAGCACAGATACGCAGTATTTT

D gene: .
clone size: .
J gene: TRBJ2-2
V gene: TRBV6-5
CDR3 protein: CASSYSRVLVTGELFF
CDR3 DNA: TGTGCCAGCAGTTACTCGAGGGTACTCGTCACCGGGGAGCTGTTTTTT

D gene: .
clone size: .
J gene: TRBJ2-5
V gene: TRBV5-5
CDR3 protein: CASRAGNNQETQYF
CDR3 DNA: TGTGCCAGCAGGGCAGGGAATAACCAAGAGACCCAGTACTTC

D gene: .
clone size: .
J gene: TRBJ1-2
V gene: TRBV6-1
CDR3 protein: CASSGPSPPNYGYTF
CDR3 DNA: TGTGCCAGCAGTGGACCTTCCCCCCCCAACTATGGCTACACCTTC

D gene: TRBD2
clone size: .
J gene: TRBJ2-1
V gene: TRBV30
CDR3 protein: CAWGTSGTYNEQFF
CDR3 DNA: TGTGCCTGGGGGACTAGCGGAACCTACAATGAGCAGTTCTTC

D gene: TRBD2
clone size: .
J gene: TRBJ2-1
V gene: TRBV23-1
CDR3 protein: CASSPPSGRSNEQFF
CDR3 DNA: TGCGCCAGCAGCCCCCCTAGCGGGAGGTCCAATGAGCAGTTCTTC

D gene: TRBD2
clone size: .
J gene: TRBJ2-2
V gene: TRBV28
CDR3 protein: CASSRPERERTGELFF
CDR3 DNA: TGTGCCAGCAGTCGTCCCGAGCGGGAGAGGACCGGGGAGCTGTTTTTT

D gene: TRBD2
clone size: few
J gene: TRBJ2-1
V gene: TRBV2
CDR3 protein: CASTASGGDNNEQFF
CDR3 DNA: TGTGCCAGCACCGCTAGCGGGGGCGATAACAATGAGCAGTTCTTC

D gene: .
clone size: .
J gene: TRBJ2-7
V gene: TRBV30
CDR3 protein: CAWSRDRTYEQYF
CDR3 DNA: TGTGCCTGGAGCCGGGACCGCACCTACGAGCAGTACTTC

D gene: .
clone size: .
J gene: TRBJ2-3
V gene: TRBV5-1
CDR3 protein: CASSLGSYRADTQYF
CDR3 DNA: TGCGCCAGCAGCTTGGGGTCCTACAGGGCAGATACGCAGTATTTT

D gene: .
clone size: .
J gene: TRBJ2-1
V gene: TRBV4-2
CDR3 protein: CASSQESIAASSYNEQFF
CDR3 DNA: TGTGCCAGCAGCCAAGAGTCTATAGCGGCCAGCTCCTACAATGAGCAGTTCTTC

D gene: .
clone size: .
J gene: TRBJ2-1
V gene: TRBV18
CDR3 protein: CASSPPVEDECNEQFF
CDR3 DNA: TGTGCCAGCTCACCACCGGTGGAAGACGAGTGCAATGAGCAGTTCTTC